The rows below give T cell receptor beta chains drawn from one sample of a study of shared clonotypes between healthy human individuals. The repertoire was sequenced with immunoSEQ multiplex PCR; TCRdb's copy has only in-frame clones and lacks some. The sample lists under 2,500,000 clones; 90% to 96% were seen once. The specimen sequenced was naive CD4+ T cells sorted from blood. The origin of the receptors is a man aged 18 to 30 in good health. Both conserved end residues are part of each CDR3. The order of the fields is D gene, V gene, clone size, J gene, CDR3 protein, CDR3 DNA. D genes are given only for firm matches. Only part of the rows carry a size: once, few, many, or a class if the clone is expanded.

>TRBD1|TRBV6-6|NA|TRBJ1-1
CASSPWTGAEAFF
TGTGCCAGCAGTCCCTGGACAGGCGCTGAAGCTTTCTTT
>NA|TRBV6-4|NA|TRBJ1-5
CASSDVGEENQPQHF
TGTGCCAGCAGTGATGTGGGGGAGGAGAATCAGCCCCAGCATTTT
>NA|TRBV29-1|few|TRBJ1-1
CSVGGVNTEAFF
TGCAGCGTTGGGGGGGTGAACACTGAAGCTTTCTTT
>NA|TRBV30|NA|TRBJ2-7
CAWSELVRGYEQYF
TGTGCCTGGAGTGAGCTCGTCAGGGGCTACGAGCAGTACTTC
>TRBD1|TRBV9|NA|TRBJ2-7
CASSGGQGSYEQYF
TGTGCCAGCAGCGGGGGACAGGGGTCGTACGAGCAGTACTTC
>NA|TRBV27|NA|TRBJ2-7
CASSLRDGLYYEQYF
TGTGCCAGCAGTTTAAGGGACGGACTCTACTACGAGCAGTACTTC
>NA|TRBV7-9|NA|TRBJ2-5
CASSLRMGDQETQYF
TGTGCCAGCAGCTTACGGATGGGGGACCAAGAGACCCAGTACTTC
>NA|TRBV5-1|NA|TRBJ2-3
CASSAGTGLRADTQYF
TGCGCCAGCAGCGCCGGAACAGGTTTGAGGGCAGATACGCAGTATTTT
>TRBD2|TRBV4-1|NA|TRBJ2-1
CASSQEELAGFNEQFF
TGCGCCAGCAGCCAAGAAGAACTAGCGGGGTTCAATGAGCAGTTCTTC
>NA|TRBV11-2|NA|TRBJ2-3
CASSLDRLVTDTQYF
TGTGCCAGCAGCTTAGATAGGCTAGTCACAGATACGCAGTATTTT
>NA|TRBV5-5|NA|TRBJ1-3
CASSLEVRGGNTIYF
TGTGCCAGCAGCTTGGAAGTTCGGGGTGGAAACACCATATATTTT
>TRBD2|TRBV10-1|NA|TRBJ2-7
CASSESTTSGTYEQYF
TGCGCCAGCAGTGAGTCGACCACTAGCGGCACCTACGAGCAGTACTTC
>NA|TRBV10-3|NA|TRBJ2-7
CAISESHQPNQRQEFHPYEQYF
TGTGCCATCAGTGAGTCGCATCAGCCGAACCAGAGACAGGAATTTCACCCCTACGAGCAGTACTTC
>TRBD1|TRBV18|NA|TRBJ2-5
CASSLSTGGRETQYF
TGTGCCAGCTCACTCTCGACAGGGGGCCGAGAGACCCAGTACTTC
>NA|TRBV10-3|NA|TRBJ2-3
CAITPRTDGTDTQYF
TGTGCCATCACTCCAAGGACAGATGGCACAGATACGCAGTATTTT
>NA|TRBV6-6|NA|TRBJ2-7
CASSYSEPGQYEQYF
TGTGCCAGCAGTTACTCGGAGCCAGGGCAATACGAGCAGTACTTC
>TRBD1|TRBV4-1|NA|TRBJ1-1
CASSRTGQLNTEAFF
TGCGCCAGCAGCCGCACGGGACAGTTGAACACTGAAGCTTTCTTT
>NA|TRBV29-1|NA|TRBJ1-1
CSAEGGVTEAFF
TGCAGCGCCGAGGGGGGGGTCACTGAAGCTTTCTTT
>NA|TRBV9|NA|TRBJ2-3
CASSPGVLARIEAQYF
TGTGCCAGCAGCCCGGGGGTCCTAGCGAGGATTGAGGCGCAGTATTTT
>TRBD2|TRBV2|NA|TRBJ2-5
CASSVVGSSGGLGGTQYF
TGTGCCAGCAGTGTCGTCGGGTCGAGCGGGGGCCTAGGGGGGACCCAGTACTTC
>TRBD1|TRBV18|NA|TRBJ1-1
CASSRLGTVNTEAFF
TGTGCCAGCTCACGACTCGGGACAGTGAACACTGAAGCTTTCTTT
>TRBD1|TRBV5-1|NA|TRBJ1-5
CASSLGTGANQPQHF
TGCGCCAGCAGCTTAGGGACAGGGGCCAATCAGCCCCAGCATTTT
>TRBD2|TRBV4-1|NA|TRBJ2-5
CASSHRGEGPETQYF
TGCGCCAGCAGCCATCGGGGGGAGGGTCCAGAGACCCAGTACTTC
>TRBD1|TRBV11-2|NA|TRBJ1-3
CASSLGGRGPGNTIYF
TGTGCCAGCAGCTTAGGTGGCAGGGGGCCTGGAAACACCATATATTTT
>NA|TRBV7-3|NA|TRBJ2-2
CASSPGTGGELFF
TGTGCCAGCAGCCCCGGGACGGGCGGGGAGCTGTTTTTT
>TRBD2|TRBV27|few|TRBJ2-5
CASSLDRDYMRETQYF
TGTGCCAGCAGTTTGGACCGGGACTATATGAGGGAGACCCAGTACTTC
>NA|TRBV7-9|NA|TRBJ2-3
CASSFTGGTDTQYF
TGTGCCAGCAGCTTTACGGGGGGCACAGATACGCAGTATTTT
>TRBD2|TRBV5-1|NA|TRBJ2-1
CASSAPSGSRFF
TGCGCCAGCAGCGCACCTAGCGGGAGTAGGTTCTTC
>TRBD1|TRBV27|NA|TRBJ2-7
CASRLDRDYEQYF
TGTGCCAGCAGACTGGACAGGGACTACGAGCAGTACTTC
>TRBD2|TRBV30|NA|TRBJ2-3
CAWGVAGKRPDTQYF
TGTGCCTGGGGAGTAGCGGGAAAAAGGCCAGATACGCAGTATTTT